These T cell receptor beta chains were read from a single sample in a study of shared clonotypes between healthy human individuals. Here immunoSEQ multiplex PCR was the method, and the copy in TCRdb shows in-frame clones only, minus some. The table lists around 2.1 million clones, just over 90% of them singletons. The specimen was naive CD8+ T cells from PBMCs. The source is a man younger than 35 in good health. Some clones in this sample may be carry-over from other donors' samples. Each CDR3 is given with its conserved first and last residue. The order of the fields is CDR3 length, V gene, D gene, clone size, J gene, CDR3 DNA, CDR3 protein. D genes are given only for firm matches. Some rows mark clone size as missing; the rest say once, few, many or name a class of expanded clone.

14,TRBV7-9,TRBD2,once,TRBJ2-5,TGTGCCAGCACTATCACGCCGGGGGGATCTGAGCAGTACTTC,CASTITPGGSEQYF
16,TRBV9,TRBD2,-,TRBJ2-1,TGTGCCAGCAGCGTAGTCAGCGGGAAGACCTACAATGAGCAGTTCTTC,CASSVVSGKTYNEQFF
14,TRBV7-6,-,once,TRBJ2-5,TGTGCCAGCAGCCCGACAGCCCGACAAGAGACCCAGTACTTC,CASSPTARQETQYF
15,TRBV10-1,TRBD2,-,TRBJ2-1,TGCGCCAGCAGCGCCACCGGGGGGTCCTACAATGAGCAGTTCTTC,CASSATGGSYNEQFF
15,TRBV28,TRBD2,-,TRBJ2-1,TGTGCCAGCGCTCCCCCCCGGGGGGGGAGGAATGAGCAGTTCTTC,CASAPPRGGRNEQFF
16,TRBV5-1,-,-,TRBJ2-2,TGCGCCAGCAGCTTGGAACGGGGTATTTACACCGGGGAGCTGTTTTTT,CASSLERGIYTGELFF
14,TRBV5-1,-,-,TRBJ2-5,TGCGCCAGCAGCTTGGGGCCAGATCAAGAGACCCAGTACTTC,CASSLGPDQETQYF
16,TRBV7-8,-,-,TRBJ2-1,TGTGCCAGCAGCTTAGAATATTTCGGCGATTACAATGAGCAGTTCTTC,CASSLEYFGDYNEQFF
13,TRBV7-9,-,-,TRBJ1-2,TGTGCCAGCAGCTCTATCCTGACGAGGGGCTACACCTTC,CASSSILTRGYTF
15,TRBV19,-,-,TRBJ1-2,TGTGCCAGTAGTCCCGAGTTGGGATCAGTCTATGGCTACACCTTC,CASSPELGSVYGYTF
16,TRBV9,-,-,TRBJ2-7,TGTGCCAGCAGCCCCCTCTCAAGGTCTCCATACTACGAGCAGTACTTC,CASSPLSRSPYYEQYF
15,TRBV5-5,TRBD2,-,TRBJ2-7,TGTGCCAGCAGCCTGGAACCGGGAGGGATCTACGAGCAGTACTTC,CASSLEPGGIYEQYF
18,TRBV27,TRBD2,-,TRBJ2-1,TGTGCCAGCGGATACACCGGGACTAGCGGGGATCATTACAATGAGCAGTTCTTC,CASGYTGTSGDHYNEQFF
13,TRBV11-2,-,-,TRBJ2-1,TGTGCCAGCAGCAATACAGAATACAATGAGCAGTTCTTC,CASSNTEYNEQFF
13,TRBV9,-,-,TRBJ1-1,TGTGCCAGCAGGGGGTTACAGGGCACTGAAGCTTTCTTT,CASRGLQGTEAFF
15,TRBV27,-,-,TRBJ1-4,TGTGCCAGCAGCCCCCGGGACACCGCGTGGGAAAAACTGTTTTTT,CASSPRDTAWEKLFF